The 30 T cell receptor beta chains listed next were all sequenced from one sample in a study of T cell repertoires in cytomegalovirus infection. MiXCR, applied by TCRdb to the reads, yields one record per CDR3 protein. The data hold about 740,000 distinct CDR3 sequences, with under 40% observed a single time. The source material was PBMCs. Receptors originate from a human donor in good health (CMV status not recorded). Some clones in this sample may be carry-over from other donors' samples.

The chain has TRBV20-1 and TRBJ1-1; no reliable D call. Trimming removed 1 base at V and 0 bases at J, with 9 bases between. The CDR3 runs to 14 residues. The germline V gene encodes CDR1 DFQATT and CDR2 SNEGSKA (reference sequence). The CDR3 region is CSARVSSMNTEAFF. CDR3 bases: TGCAGTGCTAGAGTTTCCTCAATGAACACTGAAGCTTTCTTT.

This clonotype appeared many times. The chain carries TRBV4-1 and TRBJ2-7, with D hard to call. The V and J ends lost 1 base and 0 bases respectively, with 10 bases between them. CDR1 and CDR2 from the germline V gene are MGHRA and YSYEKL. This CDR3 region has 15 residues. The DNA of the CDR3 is TGCGCCAGCAGCCAAGTGTGGCAGAGCTCCTACGAGCAGTACTTC. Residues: CASSQVWQSSYEQYF.

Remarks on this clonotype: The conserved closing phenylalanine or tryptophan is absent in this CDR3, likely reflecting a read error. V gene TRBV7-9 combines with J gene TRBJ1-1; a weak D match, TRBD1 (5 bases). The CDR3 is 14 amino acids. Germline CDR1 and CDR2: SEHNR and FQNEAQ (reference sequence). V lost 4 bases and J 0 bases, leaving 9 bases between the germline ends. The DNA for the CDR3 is TGTGCCAGCAGCTCTAAGGGGATGAACACTGAAGCTTTCTTG. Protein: CASSSKGMNTEAFL.

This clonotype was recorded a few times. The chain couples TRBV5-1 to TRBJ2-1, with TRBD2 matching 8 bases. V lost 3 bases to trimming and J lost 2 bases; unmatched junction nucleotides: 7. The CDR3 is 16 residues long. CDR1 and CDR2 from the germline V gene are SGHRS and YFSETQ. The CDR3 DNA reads TGCGCCAGCAGCTCGACTAGCGAATTTCCCTACAATGAGCAGTTCTTC. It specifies CASSSTSEFPYNEQFF.

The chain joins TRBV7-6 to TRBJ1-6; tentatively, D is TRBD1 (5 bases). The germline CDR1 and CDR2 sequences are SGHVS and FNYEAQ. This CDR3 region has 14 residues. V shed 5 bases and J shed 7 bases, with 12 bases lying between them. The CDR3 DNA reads TGTGCCAGCAGCCATACCCGGGGGAATTCACCCCTCCACTTT. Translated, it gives CASSHTRGNSPLHF.

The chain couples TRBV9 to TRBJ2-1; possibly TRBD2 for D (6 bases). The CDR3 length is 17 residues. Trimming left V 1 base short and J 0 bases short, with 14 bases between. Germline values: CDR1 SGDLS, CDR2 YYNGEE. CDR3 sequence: CASSVSARGSSYNEQFF. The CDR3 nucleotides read TGTGCCAGCAGCGTAAGTGCTCGGGGGAGCTCCTACAATGAGCAGTTCTTC.

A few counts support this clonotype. CDR3 residues: CASSSGQGGTFPYEQYF. The CDR3 bases are TGTGCCAGCAGTTCGGGACAGGGTGGAACCTTTCCCTACGAGCAGTACTTC. The chain is built from TRBV28 and TRBJ2-7; 9 bases map to TRBD1. Germline V gives CDR1 MDHEN, CDR2 SYDVKM. The length of the CDR3 is 17 residues. With 4 bases clipped from V and 2 bases from J, the junction kept 12 bases outside the gene matches. Together with reference TRBV28 and TRBJ2-7, the CDR3 gives the full variable domain: DVKVTQSSRYLVKRTGEKVFLECVQDMDHENMFWYRQDPGLGLRLIYFSYDVKMKEKGDIPEGYSVSREKKERFSLILESASTNQTSMYLCASSSGQGGTFPYEQYFGPGTRLTVT.

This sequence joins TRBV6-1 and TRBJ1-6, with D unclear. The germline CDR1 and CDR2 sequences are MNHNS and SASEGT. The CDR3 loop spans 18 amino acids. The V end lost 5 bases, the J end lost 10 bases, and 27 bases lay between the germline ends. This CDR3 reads CASSYVGSRTLWASPLHF. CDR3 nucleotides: TGTGCCAGCAGTTATGTAGGTTCAAGGACCCTTTGGGCCTCACCCCTCCACTTT.

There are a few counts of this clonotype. The CDR3, as DNA: TGTGCCAGCAGCTCTAGACAGCGCGAGCAGTACTTC. Translating it yields CASSSRQREQYF. V usage is TRBV7-9 and J usage is TRBJ2-7; possibly TRBD1 for D (5 bases). From germline, CDR1 is SEHNR and CDR2 FQNEAQ (reference sequence). V was clipped by 4 bases and J by 6 bases, with 10 bases between them. The CDR3 extends over 12 amino acids.

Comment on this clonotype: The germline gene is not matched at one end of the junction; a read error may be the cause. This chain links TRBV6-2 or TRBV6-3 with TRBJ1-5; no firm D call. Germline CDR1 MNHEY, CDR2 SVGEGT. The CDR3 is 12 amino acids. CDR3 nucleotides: TGTTCCAGCAGCCCCCGGGGTCAGCCCCAGCATTTT. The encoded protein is CSSSPRGQPQHF.

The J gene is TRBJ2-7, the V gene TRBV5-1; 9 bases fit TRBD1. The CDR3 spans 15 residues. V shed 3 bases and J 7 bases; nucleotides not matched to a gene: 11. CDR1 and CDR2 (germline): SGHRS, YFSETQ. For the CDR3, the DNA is TGCGCCAGCAGCTGGACAGGGGAATCCCTGCGGGAGCAGTACTTC. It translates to CASSWTGESLREQYF.

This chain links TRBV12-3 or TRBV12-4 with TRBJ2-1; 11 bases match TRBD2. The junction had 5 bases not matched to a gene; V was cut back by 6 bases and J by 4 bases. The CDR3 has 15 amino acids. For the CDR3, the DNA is TGTGCCAGCAGGAAGACTAGCGGGACGTACAATGAGCAGTTCTTC. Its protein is CASRKTSGTYNEQFF.

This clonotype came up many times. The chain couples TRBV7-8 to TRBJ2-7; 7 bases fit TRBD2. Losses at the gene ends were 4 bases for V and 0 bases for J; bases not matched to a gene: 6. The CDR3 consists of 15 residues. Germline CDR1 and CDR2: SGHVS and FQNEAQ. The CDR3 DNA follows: TGTGCCAGCAGCTATAGCGGGCCAAGCTCCTACGAGCAGTACTTC. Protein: CASSYSGPSSYEQYF.

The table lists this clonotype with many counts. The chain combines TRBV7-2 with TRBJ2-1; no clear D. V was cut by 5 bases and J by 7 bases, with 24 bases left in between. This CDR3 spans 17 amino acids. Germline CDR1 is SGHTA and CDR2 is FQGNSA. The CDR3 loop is CASSTASSVFVLNEQFF. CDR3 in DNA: TGTGCCAGCAGCACAGCCTCCTCGGTTTTCGTTTTGAATGAGCAGTTCTTC.

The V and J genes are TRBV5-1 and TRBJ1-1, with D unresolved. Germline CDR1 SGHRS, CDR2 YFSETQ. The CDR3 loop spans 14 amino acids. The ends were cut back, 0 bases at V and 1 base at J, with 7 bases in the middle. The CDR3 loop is CASSLVPGNTEAFF. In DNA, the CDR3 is TGCGCCAGCAGCTTGGTGCCGGGGAACACTGAAGCTTTCTTT.

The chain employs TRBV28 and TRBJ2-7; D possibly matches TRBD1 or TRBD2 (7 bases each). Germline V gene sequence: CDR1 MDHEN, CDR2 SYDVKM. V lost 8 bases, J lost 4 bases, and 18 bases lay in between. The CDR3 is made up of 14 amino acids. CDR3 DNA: TGTGCCAGCTACGCACAGGGGAGGGGGTACGAGCAGTACTTC. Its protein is CASYAQGRGYEQYF.

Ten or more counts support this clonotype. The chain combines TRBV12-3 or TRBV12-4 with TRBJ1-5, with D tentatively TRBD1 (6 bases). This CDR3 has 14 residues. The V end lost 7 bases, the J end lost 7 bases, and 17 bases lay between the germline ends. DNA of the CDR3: TGTGCCAGCACCAGAAGTGGGGGCGGCCAGCCCCAGCATTTT. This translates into CASTRSGGGQPQHF.

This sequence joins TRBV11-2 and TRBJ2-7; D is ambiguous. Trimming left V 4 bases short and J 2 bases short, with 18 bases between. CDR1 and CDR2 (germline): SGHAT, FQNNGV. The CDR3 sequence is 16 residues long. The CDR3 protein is CASSSIDKGSPYEQYF. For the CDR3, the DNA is TGTGCCAGCAGCTCGATAGACAAAGGTTCTCCCTACGAGCAGTACTTC.

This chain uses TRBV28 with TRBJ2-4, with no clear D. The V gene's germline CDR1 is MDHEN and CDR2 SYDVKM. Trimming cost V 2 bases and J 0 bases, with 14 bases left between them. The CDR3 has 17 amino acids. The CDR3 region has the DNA TGTGCCAGCAGTTTAAGGGTTAAAATATTAGCCAAAAACATTCAGTACTTC. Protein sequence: CASSLRVKILAKNIQYF.

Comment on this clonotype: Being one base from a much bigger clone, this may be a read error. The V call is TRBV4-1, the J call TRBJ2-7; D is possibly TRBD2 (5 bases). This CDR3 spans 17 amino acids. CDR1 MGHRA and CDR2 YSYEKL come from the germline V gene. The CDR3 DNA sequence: TGTGCCAGCAGCCAAGGGTCGGGGTTGATCAGCTCCTACGAGCATTACTTC. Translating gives CASSQGSGLISSYEHYF.

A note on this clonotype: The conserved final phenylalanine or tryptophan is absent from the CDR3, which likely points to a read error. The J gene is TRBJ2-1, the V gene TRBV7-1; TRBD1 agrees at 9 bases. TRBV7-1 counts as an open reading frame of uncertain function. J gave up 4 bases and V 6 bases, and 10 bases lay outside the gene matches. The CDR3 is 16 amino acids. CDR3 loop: CASRPLDRGDYNEQFL. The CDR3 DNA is TGTGCCAGCAGGCCCCTCGACAGGGGGGATTACAATGAGCAGTTCTTA.

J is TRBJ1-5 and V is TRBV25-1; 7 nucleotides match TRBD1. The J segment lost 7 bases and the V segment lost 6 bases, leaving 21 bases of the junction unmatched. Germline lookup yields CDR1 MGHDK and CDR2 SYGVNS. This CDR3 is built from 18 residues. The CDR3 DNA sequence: TGTGCCAGCAGCCCACTTCGACAGGGTGGACCGGGAAGCCAGCCCCAGCATTTT. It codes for CASSPLRQGGPGSQPQHF.

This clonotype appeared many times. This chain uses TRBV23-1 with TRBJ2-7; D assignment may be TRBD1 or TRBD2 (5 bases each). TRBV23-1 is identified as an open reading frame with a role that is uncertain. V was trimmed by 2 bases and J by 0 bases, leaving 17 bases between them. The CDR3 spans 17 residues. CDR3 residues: CASSQPYGTASSYEQYF. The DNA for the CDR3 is TGCGCCAGCAGTCAACCCTACGGGACCGCTAGCTCCTACGAGCAGTACTTC.

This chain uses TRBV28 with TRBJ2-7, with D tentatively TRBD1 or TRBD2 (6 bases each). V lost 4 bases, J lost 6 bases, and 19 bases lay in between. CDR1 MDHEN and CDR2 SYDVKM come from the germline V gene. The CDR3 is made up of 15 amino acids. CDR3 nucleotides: TGTGCCAGCAGTTCGCCCGGGGGCTCGGGCTTCGAGCAGTACTTC. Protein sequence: CASSSPGGSGFEQYF.

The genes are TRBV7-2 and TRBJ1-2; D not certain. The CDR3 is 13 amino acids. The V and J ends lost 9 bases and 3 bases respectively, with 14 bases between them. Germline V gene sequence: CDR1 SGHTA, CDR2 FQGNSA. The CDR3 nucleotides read TGTGCCAGTTGCTTATTCACCTACTATGGCTACACCTTC. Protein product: CASCLFTYYGYTF.

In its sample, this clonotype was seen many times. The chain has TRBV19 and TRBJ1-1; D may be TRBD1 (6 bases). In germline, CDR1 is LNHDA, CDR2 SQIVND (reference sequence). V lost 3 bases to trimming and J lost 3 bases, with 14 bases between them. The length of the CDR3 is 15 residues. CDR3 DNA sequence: TGTGCCAGTAGTATTTTTGGGGGGCGCGACACTGAAGCTTTCTTT. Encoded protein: CASSIFGGRDTEAFF.

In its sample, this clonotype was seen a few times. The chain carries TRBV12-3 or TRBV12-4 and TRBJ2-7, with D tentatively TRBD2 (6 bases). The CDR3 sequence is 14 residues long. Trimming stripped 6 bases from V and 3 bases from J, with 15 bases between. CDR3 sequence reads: CASRGPGESYEQYF. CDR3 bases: TGTGCCAGCAGAGGACCGGGAGAGAGCTACGAGCAGTACTTC.

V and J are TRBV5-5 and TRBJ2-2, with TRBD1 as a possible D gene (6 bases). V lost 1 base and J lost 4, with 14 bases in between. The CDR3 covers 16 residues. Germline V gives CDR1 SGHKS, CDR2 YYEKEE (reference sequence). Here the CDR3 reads CASSLHGGAGTGELFF. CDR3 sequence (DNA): TGTGCCAGCAGCTTGCATGGGGGCGCGGGCACCGGGGAGCTGTTTTTT.

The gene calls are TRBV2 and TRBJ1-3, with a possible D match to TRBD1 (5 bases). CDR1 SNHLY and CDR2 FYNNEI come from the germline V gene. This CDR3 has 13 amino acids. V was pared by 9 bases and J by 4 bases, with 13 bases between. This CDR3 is CARSGTDGNTIYF. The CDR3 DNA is TGTGCCAGATCCGGGACTGACGGAAACACCATATATTTT.

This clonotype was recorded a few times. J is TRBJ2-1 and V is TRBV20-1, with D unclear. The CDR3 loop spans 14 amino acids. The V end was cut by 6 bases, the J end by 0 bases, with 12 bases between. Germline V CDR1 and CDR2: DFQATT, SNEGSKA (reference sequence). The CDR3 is CSARRALSYNEQFF. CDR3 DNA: TGCAGTGCCAGACGCGCCCTCTCCTACAATGAGCAGTTCTTC.